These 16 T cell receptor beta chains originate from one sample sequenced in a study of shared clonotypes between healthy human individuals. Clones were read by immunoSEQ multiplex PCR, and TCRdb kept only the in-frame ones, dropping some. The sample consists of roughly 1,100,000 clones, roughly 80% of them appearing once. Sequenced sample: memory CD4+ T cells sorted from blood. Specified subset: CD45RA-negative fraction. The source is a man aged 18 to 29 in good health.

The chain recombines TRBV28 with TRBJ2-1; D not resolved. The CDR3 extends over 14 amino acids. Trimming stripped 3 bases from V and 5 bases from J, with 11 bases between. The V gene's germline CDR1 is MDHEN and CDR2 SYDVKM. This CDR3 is CASSFLRPDNEQFF. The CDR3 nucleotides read TGTGCCAGCAGTTTCTTACGCCCCGACAATGAGCAGTTCTTC.

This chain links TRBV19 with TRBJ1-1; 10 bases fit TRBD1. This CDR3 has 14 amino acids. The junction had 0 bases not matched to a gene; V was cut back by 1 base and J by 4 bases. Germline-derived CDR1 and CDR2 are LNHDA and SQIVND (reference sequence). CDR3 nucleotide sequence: TGTGCCAGTAGTATAGGGGACAGGGGCACTGAAGCTTTCTTT. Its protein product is CASSIGDRGTEAFF.

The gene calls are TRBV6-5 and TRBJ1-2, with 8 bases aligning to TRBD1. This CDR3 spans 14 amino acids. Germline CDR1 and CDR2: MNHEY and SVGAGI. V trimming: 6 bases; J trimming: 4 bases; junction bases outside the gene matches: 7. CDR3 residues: CASRASDRAYGYTF. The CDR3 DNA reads TGTGCCAGCAGAGCATCGGACAGGGCCTATGGCTACACCTTC.

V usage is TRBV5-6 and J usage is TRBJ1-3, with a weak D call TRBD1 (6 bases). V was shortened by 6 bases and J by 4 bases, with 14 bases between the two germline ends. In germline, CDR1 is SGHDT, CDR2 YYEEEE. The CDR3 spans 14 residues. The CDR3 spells CASNPTGSGNTIYF. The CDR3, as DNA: TGTGCCAGCAACCCCACAGGGTCCGGAAACACCATATATTTT.

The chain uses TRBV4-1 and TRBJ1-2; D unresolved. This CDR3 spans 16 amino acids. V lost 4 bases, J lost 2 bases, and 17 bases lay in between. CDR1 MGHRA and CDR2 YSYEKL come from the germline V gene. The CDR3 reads CASSPGAQNQNYGYTF. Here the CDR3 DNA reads TGCGCCAGCAGCCCGGGCGCTCAGAACCAAAACTATGGCTACACCTTC.

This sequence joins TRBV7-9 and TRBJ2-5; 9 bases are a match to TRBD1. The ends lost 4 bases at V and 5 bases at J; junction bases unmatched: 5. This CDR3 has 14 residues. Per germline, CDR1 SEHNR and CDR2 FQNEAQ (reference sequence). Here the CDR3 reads CASSYRGPGETQYF. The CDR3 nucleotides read TGTGCCAGCAGCTACAGGGGGCCAGGGGAGACCCAGTACTTC.

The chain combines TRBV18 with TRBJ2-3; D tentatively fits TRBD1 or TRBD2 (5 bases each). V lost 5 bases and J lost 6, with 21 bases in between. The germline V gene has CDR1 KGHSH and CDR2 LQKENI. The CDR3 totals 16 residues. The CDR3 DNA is TGTGCCAGCTCATATACCGGGACCAAACATTCGGATACGCAGTATTTT. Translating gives CASSYTGTKHSDTQYF.

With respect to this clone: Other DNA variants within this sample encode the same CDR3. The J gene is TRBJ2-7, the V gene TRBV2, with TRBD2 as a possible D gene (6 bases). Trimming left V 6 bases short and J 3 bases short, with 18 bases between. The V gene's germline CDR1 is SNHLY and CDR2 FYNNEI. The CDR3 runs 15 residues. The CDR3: CASSMLKGGSYEQYF. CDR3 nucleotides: TGTGCCAGCAGCATGCTGAAGGGAGGTAGCTACGAGCAGTACTTC.

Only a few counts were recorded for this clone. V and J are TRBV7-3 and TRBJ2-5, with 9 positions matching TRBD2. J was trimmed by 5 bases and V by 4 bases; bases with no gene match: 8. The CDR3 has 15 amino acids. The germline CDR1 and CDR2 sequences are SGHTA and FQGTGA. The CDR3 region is CASSSQRGARETQYF. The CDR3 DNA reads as TGTGCCAGCAGCTCCCAGCGGGGGGCTCGGGAGACCCAGTACTTC.

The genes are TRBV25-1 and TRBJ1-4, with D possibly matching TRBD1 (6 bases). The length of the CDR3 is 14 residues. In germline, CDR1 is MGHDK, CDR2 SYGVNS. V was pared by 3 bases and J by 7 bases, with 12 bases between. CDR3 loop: CASSETGGGEKLFF. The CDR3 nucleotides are TGTGCCAGCAGTGAGACAGGTGGAGGTGAAAAACTGTTTTTT.

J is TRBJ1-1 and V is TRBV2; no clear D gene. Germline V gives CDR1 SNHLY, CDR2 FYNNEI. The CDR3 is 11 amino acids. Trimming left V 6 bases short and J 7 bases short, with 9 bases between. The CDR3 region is CASSTEVEAFF. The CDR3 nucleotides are TGTGCCAGCAGCACAGAGGTTGAAGCTTTCTTT.

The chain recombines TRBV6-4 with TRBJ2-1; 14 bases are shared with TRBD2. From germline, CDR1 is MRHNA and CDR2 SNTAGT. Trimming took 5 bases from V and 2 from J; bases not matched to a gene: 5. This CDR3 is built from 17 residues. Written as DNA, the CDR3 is TGTGCCAGCAGTCCAGGGACTAGCGGGGGAACCTACAATGAGCAGTTCTTC. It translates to CASSPGTSGGTYNEQFF.

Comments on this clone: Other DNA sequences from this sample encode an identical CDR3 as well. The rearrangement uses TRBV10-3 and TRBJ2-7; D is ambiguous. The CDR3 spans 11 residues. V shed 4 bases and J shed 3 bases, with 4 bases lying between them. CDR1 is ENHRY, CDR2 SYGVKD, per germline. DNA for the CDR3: TGTGCCATCAGTGCGGACTACGAGCAGTACTTC. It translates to CAISADYEQYF.

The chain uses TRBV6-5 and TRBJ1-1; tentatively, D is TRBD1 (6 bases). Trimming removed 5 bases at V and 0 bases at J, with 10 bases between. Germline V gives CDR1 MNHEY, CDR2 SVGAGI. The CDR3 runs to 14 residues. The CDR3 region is CASSRTDMNTEAFF. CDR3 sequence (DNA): TGTGCCAGCAGTAGGACAGACATGAACACTGAAGCTTTCTTT.

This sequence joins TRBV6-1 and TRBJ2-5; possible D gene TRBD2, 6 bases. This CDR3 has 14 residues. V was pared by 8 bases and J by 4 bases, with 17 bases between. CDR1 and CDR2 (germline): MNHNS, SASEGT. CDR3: CASSALGGRETQYF. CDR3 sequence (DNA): TGTGCCAGCTCTGCGCTTGGAGGGAGAGAGACCCAGTACTTC.

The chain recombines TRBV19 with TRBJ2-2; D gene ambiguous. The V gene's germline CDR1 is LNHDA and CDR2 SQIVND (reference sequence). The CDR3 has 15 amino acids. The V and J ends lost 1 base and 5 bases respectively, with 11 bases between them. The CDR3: CASSIVPSATGELFF. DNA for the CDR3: TGTGCCAGTAGTATAGTACCGAGTGCGACCGGGGAGCTGTTTTTT.